This TCR beta chain was obtained from a study of regulatory T cells in long-lasting Graves disease (dated by TCRdb to about 2021). Study-level background: Antithyroid drugs had been taken for less than 3 months by newly diagnosed Graves' disease patients. Patients with persistent Graves' disease were compared with patients with newly diagnosed Graves' disease using TCR sequencing and RNA sequencing of peripheral blood. A total of around 35 samples underwent TCR sequencing: around 13 from persistent and approximately 20 from newly diagnosed Graves' disease patients. The study was registered as a clinical trial and conducted in China.

The CDR3 measures 15 amino acids from cysteine to phenylalanine. Only the CDR3 DNA stays, 45 bases, in frame from base 1. V sheds 3 bases and J sheds 4 bases, leaving 14 bases between their ends. From a lookup of the germline V gene, CDR1 and CDR2 are MGHRA and YSYEKL. What the study reported, not specific to this receptor: Sequencing and analysis were restricted to the TCR beta chain. The small sample size was acknowledged by the authors as a limitation that may reduce accuracy. A larger number of public clonotypes was shared among persistent patients (over 2,500) than among newly diagnosed patients (approximately 930). Compared with newly diagnosed patients, persistent Graves' disease patients had lower TCR Shannon entropy and fewer highly expanded clones, which suggests clonal expansion. Only peripheral blood was studied, because thyroid tissue, the primary lesion, was inaccessible. Persistent disease showed preferential use of TRBV28, TRBJ1-2 and TRBJ2-5, whereas newly diagnosed disease favored TRBV20-1 and TRBJ2-1.

At least ten counts were recorded for this clonotype. No cognate antigen has been identified for it. Base qualities are not provided; no much larger clone lies one nucleotide away. Per the publication, the time point label means: newly diagnosed GD, antithyroid drugs for less than 3 months. For both TCR sequencing and RNA sequencing, RNA was extracted from PBMCs in TRIzol. The diagnosis of Graves' disease followed American Thyroid Association guidelines. Recruitment of patients was carried out at an endocrinology department in Xi'an, China. Each patient gave roughly 10 milliliters of peripheral blood, collected in an EDTA anticoagulant tube. Ficoll Paque Plus density gradient separation was used to isolate PBMCs, and no further T cell sorting was performed. RNA quality was checked with an Agilent 2100 Bioanalyzer and agarose gel, and concentration with a NanoDrop 2000. Library construction relied on multiplex PCR. Instrument used: Illumina HiSeq 4000. To build TCR beta libraries, CDR3 regions were amplified by Arm-PCR using iRepertoire HTBI primers. Before sequencing, the PCR products went through gel purification. The paper's processing steps were these. A total of some 60 TRBV and some 15 TRBJ segments were identified across samples and were used for gene usage analysis of CDR3 amino acid clonotypes. COPE and FqMerger were used to merge the filtered high-quality paired reads into contigs. BLAST was used to align contigs to IMGT TRBV, TRBD and TRBJ reference genes, and CDR3 was defined according to IMGT. Highly expanded clones were defined as clonotypes with a frequency above 0.1%. Repertoire diversity was measured by Shannon entropy, and V-J evenness by the Gini coefficient. A clonotype found in more than one individual was treated as public. TCRdb ran its own pipeline on the public reads, namely fastp trimming at Q25 and MiXCR clone calling, and kept in-frame beta chains. Each CDR3 protein gets just one entry, which takes the most common genes and DNA from the rows behind it. What appears here as the V and J calls and clone size reflects TCRdb's work, not the paper's. This sample gives approximately 470,000 distinct CDR3 sequences in total; around 15% of them show up just once. The ten largest account for 9% to 15% of the sample.

The same sample was also used in a study of T cells in Graves' hyperthyroidism and ophthalmopathy. The second study reports: Stable Graves' hyperthyroidism was defined as no progression to ophthalmopathy during 18 months of follow-up. Hyperthyroidism patients were newly diagnosed, had a disease duration of under 2 months, and were aged 18 to 65 years. Patients with uncontrolled infections, other autoimmune diseases, pregnancy or lactation were excluded. Diagnoses were established on the basis of clinical symptoms, serum thyroxine and TRAb, thyroid ultrasound, and orbital computed tomography. The first round of RT-PCR for the TCR CDR3 was performed with the HTBI primer set and the Qiagen OneStep RT-PCR kit. Most expanded thyroid clonotypes (frequency above 0.001) were also found in blood, which suggests that blood repertoires may mirror thyroid immune responses. Ophthalmopathy was separated from stable hyperthyroidism by a 13 V-J signature model, with over 85% sensitivity and roughly 81% specificity obtained in cross-validation and 80%/75% obtained in testing. In validation, progression to ophthalmopathy was predicted by the model with around 71% sensitivity and 72.22% specificity, a median of approximately 6.5 months before onset. TCR V-J signatures able to tell the groups apart were searched for in a discovery cohort of about a hundred patients, of whom more than 40 had Graves' ophthalmopathy and around 56 had stable Graves' hyperthyroidism. Prospective prediction of ophthalmopathy was tested in an independent validation cohort of 18 to 20 hyperthyroidism patients and around 16 patients who later progressed to ophthalmopathy. The 100 or so discovery patients were divided at random into training and test sets in a 7:3 ratio. The study also compared thyroid tissue and blood T-cell repertoires from over 5 Graves' hyperthyroidism patients. Following sampling, methimazole starting at 30 mg daily was given to hyperthyroidism patients, and high-dose intravenous methylprednisolone was given to ophthalmopathy patients. Libraries were constructed in a second round of multiplex PCR, after which size selection and purification were carried out. The libraries were sequenced on an Illumina HiSeq2000 using paired-end 100 bp reads. SOAPnuke was used to process the raw data, throwing out any read that contained adapters or uncalled bases, had a mean Phred below 15, or lacked an exact constant-primer or identifier match. High-quality paired reads were merged with COPE v1.2.5, and unique nucleotide sequences were defined as clonotypes. Clonotypes were aligned to IMGT TRBV, TRBD and TRBJ reference segments using MiTCR v1.1. Analysis was restricted to V-J combinations with a frequency above 0.0001, which covered roughly 99% of repertoires. The TCS score was defined as F50 (clonal expansion) divided by E x V (chaos), with BLOSUM62-based TCRdist calculated between CDR3 peptides within each V-J. Welch's t-statistics and random forest reduced 500 to 650 V-J features to 13, which were used in a naive Bayes classifier (R e1071). Sample size was not statistically predetermined, and blinding of investigators to group allocation was not performed. According to the paper, TCR Vbeta CDR3 sequencing was carried out on over 130 peripheral blood samples, which came from 40 to 45 ophthalmopathy, under 80 hyperthyroidism and roughly 17 progressor patients.

Sequenced material: peripheral blood mononuclear cells (PBMCs), taken at new diagnosis, from a patient treated with antithyroid drugs. The sequence links TRBV4-1 to TRBJ2-3, with a tentative D gene TRBD1 over 6 matching bases. This receptor was taken from a man aged 40-49 years with Graves disease. Donor details come from another sample of the same person, matched by shared clones. Here is the DNA: TGCGCCAGCAGCCATAGGGAACAGGGAGCAGATACGCAGTATTTT. Its protein reads: CASSHREQGADTQYF.